The 27 T cell receptor beta chains below come from one sample, sequenced in a study of blood T cell repertoires in COVID-19. This table comes from immunoSEQ multiplex PCR, and its TCRdb copy is limited to in-frame clones, with some not included. The sample contains 25,000 or so clones, 88% of which appear only once. Source material: peripheral blood. The receptors here all came from a man in his 70s in a cohort sampled during active COVID-19.

The rearrangement uses TRBV28 and TRBJ2-7; a weak D match, TRBD1 (6 bases). V was pared by 3 bases and J by 0 bases, with 15 bases between. The CDR3 consists of 16 residues. Germline V gives CDR1 MDHEN, CDR2 SYDVKM. CDR3 protein: CASSFALDRTSYEQYF. The DNA for the CDR3 is TGTGCCAGCAGTTTTGCTCTGGACAGAACCTCCTACGAGCAGTACTTC.

The gene calls are TRBV5-1 and TRBJ2-4; 14 bases map to TRBD2. This CDR3 region has 16 residues. Germline V CDR1 and CDR2: SGHRS, YFSETQ. V was pared by 4 bases and J by 3 bases, with 3 bases of the junction left unmatched. The CDR3 is CASSPGTSGGKNIQYF. The CDR3, as DNA: TGCGCCAGCAGCCCGGGGACTAGCGGGGGCAAAAACATTCAGTACTTC.

Written as DNA, the CDR3 is TGCAGCGTTCCGGGGTTCTCCTACAATGAGCAGTTCTTC. It specifies CSVPGFSYNEQFF. The V and J genes are TRBV29-1 and TRBJ2-1; D is possibly TRBD2 (5 bases). V was clipped by 5 bases and J by 0 bases, with 8 bases between them. The CDR3 has 13 residues. Germline CDR1 reads SQVTM; CDR2 reads ANQGSEA.

This clone was seen once. The chain links TRBV10-2 to TRBJ1-5; D is uncertain. The CDR3 runs 13 residues. The V gene's germline CDR1 is WSHSY and CDR2 SAAADI. The V end was cut by 6 bases, the J end by 4 bases, with 10 bases between. CDR3: CASSRRRNQPQHF. The CDR3, as DNA: TGCGCCAGCAGCCGGAGAAGGAATCAGCCCCAGCATTTT.

The rearrangement links TRBV6-5 to TRBJ1-2; 8 positions agree with TRBD1. The trim removed 2 bases at V and 1 base at J, leaving 3 bases unmatched. CDR3 length: 15 amino acids. In germline, CDR1 is MNHEY, CDR2 SVGAGI. The CDR3: CASSYDRGDNYGYTF. CDR3 in DNA: TGTGCCAGCAGTTACGACAGGGGAGATAACTATGGCTACACCTTC.

The chain carries TRBV7-9 and TRBJ2-2, with D perhaps TRBD1 (6 bases). The CDR3 is made up of 14 amino acids. CDR1 is SEHNR and CDR2 is FQNEAQ in the germline V gene (reference sequence). Trimming took off 5 bases at V and 3 bases at J, with 10 bases between the two ends. The CDR3 DNA reads as TGTGCCAGCAGCGTCCACAGGGACACCGGGGAGCTGTTTTTT. It codes for CASSVHRDTGELFF.

The V call is TRBV10-3, the J call TRBJ1-1, with TRBD1 as a possible D gene (5 bases). Between the trimmed V and J ends, which lost 4 bases and 1 base, there was a span of 7 bases. Germline CDR1 reads ENHRY; CDR2 reads SYGVKD. This CDR3 spans 13 amino acids. CDR3 protein: CAISGDSNTEAFF. Written as DNA, the CDR3 is TGTGCCATCAGTGGGGACTCGAACACTGAAGCTTTCTTT.

This clone has a handful of counts. The rearrangement joins TRBV19 to TRBJ1-4, with 7 bases lining up with TRBD1. The germline gives CDR1 LNHDA, CDR2 SQIVND (reference sequence). The CDR3 is 20 residues long. J was trimmed by 8 bases and V by 4 bases; bases with no gene match: 25. As DNA, the CDR3 is TGTGCCAGTAGTACATCAAGATGGAGGGGGCGGCGGGAAGTGAGCGAAAAACTGTTTTTT. Protein sequence: CASSTSRWRGRREVSEKLFF.

The rearrangement links TRBV24-1 to TRBJ2-1, with TRBD2 matching 9 bases. This CDR3 contains 15 residues. Germline assignment: CDR1 KGHDR and CDR2 SFDVKD. J lost 12 bases, V lost 1 base, and 9 bases had no gene match. As DNA, the CDR3 is TGTGCCACCAGTGATTTTTCGTCCCTAGCGGGACGGCAGTTCTTC. The encoded protein is CATSDFSSLAGRQFF.

This sequence joins TRBV4-1 and TRBJ1-3, with 7 positions matching TRBD1. The CDR3 contains 16 residues. Trimming removed 4 bases from V and 0 bases from J; junction bases left unmatched: 6. The germline gives CDR1 MGHRA, CDR2 YSYEKL. CDR3 nucleotides: TGCGCCAGCAGCCCGCGGGACAGCGACTCTGGAAACACCATATATTTT. The encoded protein is CASSPRDSDSGNTIYF.

The chain uses TRBV2 and TRBJ1-1; TRBD1 aligns across 7 bases. The germline CDR1 and CDR2 sequences are SNHLY and FYNNEI. This CDR3 comprises 15 residues. Trimming took 6 bases from V and 2 from J; bases not matched to a gene: 9. CDR3 sequence: CASSFTGAYNTEAFF. The CDR3 region has the DNA TGTGCCAGCAGCTTTACAGGGGCGTATAACACTGAAGCTTTCTTT.

The chain recombines TRBV5-1 with TRBJ2-2; D remains ambiguous. Trimming stripped 1 base from V and 0 bases from J, with 7 bases between. The CDR3 is 15 amino acids. CDR1 is SGHRS and CDR2 is YFSETQ in the germline V gene. CDR3 coding DNA: TGCGCCAGCAGCTTGTATGGAGCGAACACCGGGGAGCTGTTTTTT. Translating gives CASSLYGANTGELFF.

A note on this clone: At one of its ends the junction is not consistent with the germline gene, which may arise from a read error. This chain uses TRBV7-7 with TRBJ1-3; 9 nucleotides agree with TRBD1. CDR1 and CDR2 (germline): SSHAT, FNYEAQ (reference sequence). The CDR3 spans 15 residues. CDR3 nucleotides: TGTGCTAGCAGCTTGACAGGGGGCTCTGGAAACACCATATATTTT. The encoded protein is CASSLTGGSGNTIYF. Based on the CDR3 plus reference TRBV7-7 and TRBJ1-3, the full variable domain is GAGVSQSPRYKVTKRGQDVTLRCDPISSHATLYWYQQALGQGPEFLTYFNYEAQPDKSGLPSDRFSAERPEGSISTLTIQRTEQRDSAMYRCASSLTGGSGNTIYFGEGSWLTVV.

J is TRBJ2-3 and V is TRBV6-1; tentative D call: TRBD2 (5 bases). Germline loops: CDR1 MNHNS, CDR2 SASEGT. V was pared by 1 base and J by 2 bases, with 13 bases between. The length of the CDR3 is 16 residues. CDR3 loop: CASSEVAGRATDTQYF. CDR3 bases: TGTGCCAGCAGTGAAGTGGCGGGTCGGGCCACAGATACGCAGTATTTT.

For the CDR3, the DNA is TGCGCCAGCAGACAGTCAACAGGAGCTGGGGCCAACGTCCTGACTTTC. It encodes CASRQSTGAGANVLTF. The chain is built from TRBV5-1 and TRBJ2-6; a possible D gene is TRBD1 (5 bases). The CDR3 has 16 amino acids. CDR1 is SGHRS and CDR2 is YFSETQ in the germline V gene. The V and J ends lost 5 bases and 2 bases respectively, with 14 bases between them.

This chain uses TRBV10-1 with TRBJ2-1; a possible D gene is TRBD1 (5 bases). The CDR3 totals 14 residues. The V end was cut by 3 bases, the J end by 12 bases, with 18 bases between. The V gene's germline CDR1 is WNHNN and CDR2 SYGVQD (reference sequence). The chain's CDR3 is CASSDLLGAAWQFF. In DNA form, the CDR3 reads TGCGCCAGCAGTGACCTCCTTGGGGCCGCCTGGCAGTTCTTC.

J is TRBJ1-2 and V is TRBV28, with D uncertain. The length of the CDR3 is 12 residues. V was trimmed by 5 bases and J by 8 bases, leaving 12 bases between them. CDR1 and CDR2 from the germline V gene are MDHEN and SYDVKM. The CDR3 is CASSPWTGGYTF. As DNA, the CDR3 is TGTGCCAGCAGTCCATGGACGGGGGGCTACACCTTC.

The V and J genes are TRBV29-1 and TRBJ2-7; D possibly corresponds to TRBD2 (6 bases). This CDR3 contains 16 residues. Per the germline V gene, CDR1 is SQVTM and CDR2 is ANQGSEA. V was shortened by 3 bases and J by 0 bases, with 18 bases between the two germline ends. The DNA for the CDR3 is TGCAGCGTTGACTTGGCGGGGATTAAGGGCTCCTACGAGCAGTACTTC. Residues: CSVDLAGIKGSYEQYF.

V usage is TRBV7-9 and J usage is TRBJ2-1, with TRBD2 matching over 7 bases. The CDR3 has 17 amino acids. J was trimmed by 5 bases and V by 3 bases; bases with no gene match: 13. Germline V gene data show CDR1 as SEHNR and CDR2 as FQNEAQ (reference sequence). CDR3 loop: CASSFSNGRPRNNEQFF. In DNA, the CDR3 is TGTGCCAGCAGCTTCAGCAACGGGAGGCCCCGTAACAATGAGCAGTTCTTC.

The table lists this clone with a count of one. This rearrangement joins TRBV7-2 to TRBJ1-1; D remains unclear. The CDR3 covers 18 residues. Trimming left V 2 bases short and J 0 bases short, with 19 bases between. Germline V lookup: CDR1 SGHTA, CDR2 FQGNSA. CDR3 sequence reads: CASSLRRRQDDMNTEAFF. The DNA of the CDR3 is TGTGCCAGCAGCTTAAGGAGGAGGCAGGACGACATGAACACTGAAGCTTTCTTT. The complete variable domain, with remaining parts taken from reference TRBV7-2 and TRBJ1-1, reads GAGVSQSPSNKVTEKGKDVELRCDPISGHTALYWYRQSLGQGLEFLIYFQGNSAPDKSGLPSDRFSAERTGGSVSTLTIQRTQQEDSAVYLCASSLRRRQDDMNTEAFFGQGTRLTVV.

This rearrangement joins TRBV10-3 to TRBJ2-2; 7 positions match TRBD1. Trimming took 7 bases from V and 7 from J; bases not matched to a gene: 12. CDR3 length: 15 amino acids. CDR1 is ENHRY, CDR2 SYGVKD, per germline. The CDR3 here is CAITADRIPGGELFF. The CDR3 DNA follows: TGTGCCATCACCGCGGACAGGATACCTGGCGGGGAGCTGTTTTTT.

The CDR3 DNA follows: TGTGCCAGTAACTCGAGAATGACAGGGACGATTGCGAACACTGAAGCTTTCTTT. It specifies CASNSRMTGTIANTEAFF. This sequence joins TRBV19 and TRBJ1-1; 7 nucleotides line up with TRBD1. CDR3 length: 18 amino acids. V lost 7 bases to trimming and J lost 1 base; unmatched junction nucleotides: 18. Germline V gene sequence: CDR1 LNHDA, CDR2 SQIVND (reference sequence).

The table lists this clone with a few counts. The chain combines TRBV28 with TRBJ1-5, with TRBD1 matching 10 bases. V lost 6 bases to trimming and J lost 1 base; unmatched junction nucleotides: 3. The CDR3 contains 15 residues. Germline V lookup: CDR1 MDHEN, CDR2 SYDVKM. The CDR3 DNA follows: TGTGCCAGCAGGACGGGACAGGGGAGCAATCAGCCCCAGCATTTT. It translates to CASRTGQGSNQPQHF.

This rearrangement joins TRBV28 to TRBJ2-2; TRBD2 is a possible D gene (6 bases). The CDR3 sequence is 13 residues long. Looked up from germline, CDR1 is MDHEN and CDR2 is SYDVKM. V dropped 9 bases and J dropped 6 bases, with 14 bases sitting between them. The CDR3: CASGLAFSGELFF. CDR3 nucleotides: TGTGCCAGTGGTCTAGCGTTCTCCGGGGAGCTGTTTTTT.

The chain is built from TRBV5-5 and TRBJ1-5; weak D call: TRBD1 (5 bases). With 0 bases removed from V and 4 bases from J, the gap between germline ends came to 8 bases. Looked up from germline, CDR1 is SGHKS and CDR2 is YYEKEE (reference sequence). This CDR3 region has 14 residues. The CDR3: CASSLAGGNQPQHF. The CDR3 DNA sequence: TGTGCCAGCAGCTTGGCCGGGGGGAATCAGCCCCAGCATTTT.

This chain connects TRBV3-1 (or the pseudogene TRBV3-2) to TRBJ1-2; weak D call: TRBD1 (5 bases). The germline V gene has CDR1 LGHDT and CDR2 YNNKEL (reference sequence). Deletions cut 0 bases from V and 8 bases from J, with 16 bases between. The CDR3 length is 15 residues. As DNA, the CDR3 is TGTGCCAGCAGCCAAGATGTAGCAGGGCTTTACGGCTACACCTTC. Protein sequence: CASSQDVAGLYGYTF.

This chain uses TRBV18 with TRBJ2-1, with 11 bases aligning to TRBD1. Germline CDR1 reads KGHSH; CDR2 reads LQKENI. The CDR3 has 16 amino acids. J was trimmed by 3 bases and V by 4 bases; bases with no gene match: 5. The CDR3, as DNA: TGTGCCAGCTCACGCACCGGGACAGGGGGCTACAATGAGCAGTTCTTC. Translated, it gives CASSRTGTGGYNEQFF.